The 27 T cell receptor beta chains presented below share a single source sample, sequenced in a study of beta chain features in type 1 diabetes. Points from the study as a whole: A moderate, significant TCRB CDR3 shortening appeared in type 1 diabetes across four CD4+ subsets.

Every isolated RNA sample was fully reverse transcribed, so sequencing captured expressed TCRB transcripts. Some clones are missing from TCRdb's copy, which holds only in-frame ones; the method was immunoSEQ multiplex PCR. Of 500,000 to 650,000 clones in the sample, roughly 12% are singletons; the top ten hold more than 0.1%. These receptors lack a known antigen. The sample consisted of naive CD4+ T cells from blood. The receptors were gathered from a man between 25 and 39 years old with type 1 diabetes.

The V gene is TRBV9, the J gene TRBJ1-2; TRBD1 aligns across 8 bases. The CDR3 runs to 15 residues. Germline V gene lookup returns CDR1 SGDLS and CDR2 YYNGEE. V shed 4 bases, J shed 5 bases, and the junction held 10 bases outside the gene matches. CDR3: CASSLRTGSSYGYTF. CDR3 nucleotides: TGTGCCAGCAGCCTCCGGACAGGGTCGAGTTATGGCTACACCTTC.

In this sample, this clone turned up once. Other DNA sequences in the same sample also yield this CDR3. The chain joins TRBV5-1 to TRBJ1-5; D unresolved. Trimming left V 4 bases short and J 2 bases short, with 7 bases between. Germline CDR1 and CDR2: SGHRS and YFSETQ. The CDR3 has 13 amino acids. This CDR3 reads CASSPEGNQPQHF. Written as DNA, the CDR3 is TGCGCCAGCAGCCCGGAGGGCAATCAGCCCCAGCATTTT.

This clone was observed a few times. The chain uses TRBV4-1 and TRBJ1-1, with D possibly TRBD1 on 5 matching bases. Trimming cost V 4 bases and J 1 base, with 13 bases left between them. This CDR3 is built from 15 residues. Per germline, CDR1 MGHRA and CDR2 YSYEKL. The CDR3 loop is CASSLGGGENTEAFF. Here the CDR3 DNA reads TGCGCCAGCAGCCTTGGGGGTGGGGAGAACACTGAAGCTTTCTTT.

This clone has just a few counts. Other DNA sequences of this sample code for an identical CDR3. V usage is TRBV7-2 and J usage is TRBJ1-5, with D possibly matching TRBD1 (6 bases). The CDR3 sequence is 14 residues long. V was clipped by 5 bases and J by 2 bases, with 10 bases between them. Germline CDR1 SGHTA, CDR2 FQGNSA. The CDR3 is CASSLQGGNQPQHF. Here the CDR3 DNA reads TGTGCCAGCAGCCTACAGGGTGGCAATCAGCCCCAGCATTTT.

In its sample, this clone was seen a few times. At one end, the junction sequence differs from germline, possibly due to a read error. The chain carries TRBV14 and TRBJ2-7; a weak D match, TRBD1 (5 bases). Germline-derived CDR1 and CDR2 are SGHDN and FVKESK. CDR3 length equals 15 residues. The CDR3 spells CASNQGVGASYEQYF. The CDR3 nucleotides read TGTGCCAGCAACCAAGGGGTAGGGGCCTCCTACGAGCAGTACTTC.

The table lists this clone with a few counts. The V call is TRBV7-2, the J call TRBJ1-2; D is unclear. Germline assignment: CDR1 SGHTA and CDR2 FQGNSA. This CDR3 region has 11 residues. The germline V and J ends were trimmed by 7 bases and 2 bases, with 5 bases remaining between them. DNA of the CDR3: TGTGCCAGCATCTCGAACTATGGCTACACCTTC. Its protein is CASISNYGYTF. The full variable domain, completed using reference TRBV7-2 and TRBJ1-2, is GAGVSQSPSNKVTEKGKDVELRCDPISGHTALYWYRQSLGQGLEFLIYFQGNSAPDKSGLPSDRFSAERTGGSVSTLTIQRTQQEDSAVYLCASISNYGYTFGSGTRLTVV.

The J gene is TRBJ2-7, the V gene TRBV2; weak D call: TRBD1 (5 bases). V was pared by 4 bases and J by 0 bases, with 10 bases between. This CDR3 comprises 14 residues. Per germline, CDR1 SNHLY and CDR2 FYNNEI. CDR3 bases: TGTGCCAGCAGTGTCGGACACCACTCCTACGAGCAGTACTTC. It translates to CASSVGHHSYEQYF.

The table lists this clone with a few counts. The rearrangement links TRBV4-3 to TRBJ2-3; D is unclear. The V gene lost 0 bases and the J gene lost 3 bases, with 19 bases spanning the gap. Germline V gives CDR1 LGHNA, CDR2 YSLEER. CDR3 length equals 18 residues. The CDR3 here is CASSQDLLPVGRTDTQYF. CDR3 coding DNA: TGCGCCAGCAGCCAAGATCTTCTTCCTGTGGGTAGGACAGATACGCAGTATTTT.

This clone was recorded a few times. CDR3 amino acids: CASSRGNTGELFF. The CDR3, as DNA: TGTGCCAGCAGCCGGGGTAACACCGGGGAGCTGTTTTTT. The V and J genes are TRBV6-6 and TRBJ2-2; D is possibly TRBD2 (5 bases). Germline CDR1 and CDR2: MNHNY and SVGAGI (reference sequence). This CDR3 has 13 residues. V lost 6 bases and J 2 bases, leaving 7 bases between the germline ends.

This clone was counted a few times. The gene calls are TRBV28 and TRBJ2-3; TRBD2 might be the D (6 bases). V shed 8 bases and J shed 1 base, with 13 bases lying between them. The V gene's germline CDR1 is MDHEN and CDR2 SYDVKM. CDR3 length equals 14 residues. The CDR3 protein is CASVRGGGTDTQYF. CDR3 nucleotide sequence: TGTGCCAGCGTTCGGGGCGGGGGCACAGATACGCAGTATTTT.

This clone appeared a few times. The J gene is TRBJ2-1, the V gene TRBV11-2, with 13 bases matching TRBD2. Germline lookup yields CDR1 SGHAT and CDR2 FQNNGV. J lost 7 bases, V lost 5 bases, and 8 bases had no gene match. The CDR3 length is 16 residues. Written as DNA, the CDR3 is TGTGCCAGCAGCCCTCGACTAGCGGGGGGCCGGAATGAGCAGTTCTTC. This translates into CASSPRLAGGRNEQFF.

The chain is built from TRBV19 and TRBJ1-5; 8 positions agree with TRBD1. The V segment lost 4 bases and the J segment 7 bases; nucleotides outside the gene matches: 6. The CDR3 contains 14 residues. Germline values: CDR1 LNHDA, CDR2 SQIVND (reference sequence). CDR3 sequence reads: CASSTGQGGQPQHF. The CDR3, as DNA: TGTGCCAGTAGTACAGGACAGGGTGGCCAGCCCCAGCATTTT. The full variable domain, rest sourced from reference TRBV19 and TRBJ1-5, is DGGITQSPKYLFRKEGQNVTLSCEQNLNHDAMYWYRQDPGQGLRLIYYSQIVNDFQKGDIAEGYSVSREKKESFPLTVTSAQKNPTAFYLCASSTGQGGQPQHFGDGTRLSIL.

This clone was recorded a few times. V gene TRBV9 combines with J gene TRBJ2-5, with TRBD2 matching over 9 bases. This CDR3 is 16 amino acids long. CDR1 is SGDLS, CDR2 YYNGEE, per germline. J was trimmed by 5 bases and V by 0 bases; bases with no gene match: 8. CDR3: CASSVGSDSGGETQYF. The DNA of the CDR3 is TGTGCCAGCAGCGTAGGATCGGATAGCGGGGGTGAGACCCAGTACTTC.

This clone has a handful of counts. CDR3 amino acids: CASSPFGGGRSDTQYF. Written as DNA, the CDR3 is TGTGCCAGCAGCCCCTTTGGGGGGGGGCGATCAGATACGCAGTATTTT. The chain recombines TRBV9 with TRBJ2-3; a possible D gene is TRBD2 (7 bases). V was clipped by 4 bases and J by 4 bases, with 19 bases between them. The CDR3 is 16 amino acids. Germline CDR1 and CDR2: SGDLS and YYNGEE.

The chain employs TRBV28 and TRBJ2-7; the match to TRBD1 covers 7 bases. CDR1 is MDHEN, CDR2 SYDVKM, per germline. CDR3 length equals 13 residues. V was pared by 6 bases and J by 2 bases, with 4 bases of the junction left unmatched. In DNA, the CDR3 is TGTGCCAGCAGGCCGACAGGGACCTACGAGCAGTACTTC. This sequence encodes CASRPTGTYEQYF. The full variable domain, its missing parts supplied by reference TRBV28 and TRBJ2-7, is DVKVTQSSRYLVKRTGEKVFLECVQDMDHENMFWYRQDPGLGLRLIYFSYDVKMKEKGDIPEGYSVSREKKERFSLILESASTNQTSMYLCASRPTGTYEQYFGPGTRLTVT.

As regards this clone: Because it lacks the conserved phenylalanine or tryptophan at the end, this CDR3 is likely a read error. It is unclear where the CDR3 begins or ends on the DNA, so no DNA is shown, and the CDR3 is as TCRdb lists it. The chain links TRBV28 to TRBJ1-1. The CDR3 length equals 11 residues, ends included. Germline V CDR1 and CDR2: MDHEN, SYDVKM. The CDR3 region is CASSFRALFVL.

In nucleotides, the CDR3 is TGTGCCAGTAGGCGAGAGTCACTAGGCTATGGCTACACCTTC. Its translation is CASRRESLGYGYTF. The genes are TRBV19 and TRBJ1-2; D remains unclear. The germline CDR1 and CDR2 sequences are LNHDA and SQIVND (reference sequence). The CDR3 spans 14 residues. V was shortened by 6 bases and J by 4 bases, with 15 bases between the two germline ends.

This chain uses TRBV18 with TRBJ2-5; possibly TRBD1 for D (5 bases). The germline V gene encodes CDR1 KGHSH and CDR2 LQKENI. CDR3 length: 14 residues. Trimming shortened V by 3 bases and J by 3 bases, and 11 bases separated the two germline ends. CDR3 nucleotide sequence: TGTGCCAGCTCACCTCAGGGAATCGAAGAGACCCAGTACTTC. It encodes CASSPQGIEETQYF.

The rearrangement links TRBV7-2 to TRBJ1-6; D call uncertain. The CDR3 loop spans 14 amino acids. CDR1 is SGHTA and CDR2 is FQGNSA in the germline V gene. V was trimmed by 1 base and J by 6 bases, leaving 7 bases between them. CDR3 nucleotides: TGTGCCAGCAGCTTAGACTCGGGTAATTCACCCCTCCACTTT. Translating gives CASSLDSGNSPLHF.

The rearrangement links TRBV11-2 to TRBJ2-5, with D perhaps being TRBD1 or TRBD2 (5 bases each). V was trimmed by 1 base and J by 5 bases, leaving 11 bases between them. This CDR3 is 14 amino acids long. Germline V lookup: CDR1 SGHAT, CDR2 FQNNGV. This CDR3 reads CASSLAGTGETQYF. DNA for the CDR3: TGTGCCAGCAGCTTAGCCGGGACCGGGGAGACCCAGTACTTC.

In this sample, this clone turned up a few times. The rearrangement uses TRBV27 and TRBJ2-6; D possibly uses TRBD1 or TRBD2 (5 bases each). The CDR3 contains 17 residues. Per germline, CDR1 MNHEY and CDR2 SMNVEV (reference sequence). V was trimmed by 7 bases and J by 0 bases, leaving 16 bases between them. The CDR3 bases are TGTGCCAGCACACCCTTGGGGGTTAGCTCTGGGGCCAACGTCCTGACTTTC. Protein sequence: CASTPLGVSSGANVLTF.

V is TRBV7-8 and J is TRBJ2-7, with D uncertain. CDR1 and CDR2 from the germline V gene are SGHVS and FQNEAQ. CDR3 length equals 11 residues. Trimming took 5 bases from V and 5 from J, leaving 7 bases between them. The CDR3 DNA sequence: TGTGCCAGCAGCCCCCAAAACGAGCAGTACTTC. It encodes CASSPQNEQYF.

This clone has more than one count but fewer than ten. The rearrangement uses TRBV4-2 and TRBJ2-3; TRBD2 aligns across 9 bases. CDR3 length: 16 amino acids. Per the germline V gene, CDR1 is LGHNA and CDR2 is YNFKEQ. With V trimmed by 0 bases and J by 3 bases, 4 bases remained unmatched. In DNA form, the CDR3 reads TGTGCCAGCAGCCAAGAGCGGGGGGGCTTGACAGATACGCAGTATTTT. Its protein is CASSQERGGLTDTQYF.

The chain links TRBV25-1 to TRBJ2-5; 9 positions match TRBD1. With the DNA end fitting TRBJ2-7 better, the J assignment may be wrong. The length of the CDR3 is 14 residues. CDR1 is MGHDK and CDR2 is SYGVNS in the germline V gene. This CDR3 reads CASSEPGQGYEQYF. The CDR3, as DNA: TGTGCCAGCAGTGAACCGGGACAGGGCTACGAGCAGTACTTC.

This chain joins TRBV20-1 and TRBJ2-1; D is tentatively TRBD1 or TRBD2 (5 bases each). Germline loops: CDR1 DFQATT, CDR2 SNEGSKA (reference sequence). V lost 7 bases to trimming and J lost 6 bases, with 10 bases between them. This CDR3 contains 11 residues. CDR3 protein: CSEKGTNEQFF. The CDR3 DNA reads TGCAGTGAGAAGGGGACCAATGAGCAGTTCTTC.

The rearrangement links TRBV9 to TRBJ2-7; 8 bases align to TRBD2. Germline CDR1 SGDLS, CDR2 YYNGEE. The CDR3 length is 16 residues. V was pared by 4 bases and J by 0 bases, with 9 bases of the junction left unmatched. The DNA for the CDR3 is TGTGCCAGCAGCTCGAGCGGGGGACCGAGCTCCTACGAGCAGTACTTC. It yields the protein CASSSSGGPSSYEQYF.

The genes are TRBV5-4 and TRBJ2-5; possibly TRBD1 or TRBD2 for D (6 bases each). The germline gives CDR1 SGHNT, CDR2 YYREEE (reference sequence). There are 14 residues in the CDR3. Between the trimmed V and J ends, which lost 4 bases and 1 base, there was a span of 11 bases. In DNA form, the CDR3 reads TGTGCCAGCAGCGGAGGGGACACCCAAGAGACCCAGTACTTC. Translated: CASSGGDTQETQYF.